This T cell receptor (beta chain) was profiled in a study of blood T cell repertoires in COVID-19 (dated by TCRdb to between 2020 and 2021). With regard to the full study: Samples covering the acute and convalescent phases of COVID-19 were provided by collaborators in the United States, Italy and Spain. The samples were drawn from the first 160 participants of the ongoing ImmuneRACE study and from more than 1,000 subjects provided by 6 global collaborators. Nearly every sample came with metadata listing a de-identified subject ID, COVID-19 status, age in years and sex. Subjects who had been exposed to COVID-19, were actively infected with it, or had recovered from it provided the deeply sampled blood TCRbeta repertoires that made up the dataset. The material from the prospective study consisted of cDNA or gDNA derived from T cells, B-cell-depleted T cells, or PBMCs. The repertoires were released in a freely available public database intended as a resource for research on the immune response to SARS-CoV-2. Where available, HLA class I and class II types were taken from metadata supplied by the sample provider and were not determined by assay-based typing. Paper-wide results and their limitations: How much clinical and demographic metadata was included differed by source and by participant, and the metadata was provided uncurated.

Participants in the prospective study were aged roughly 18 to 90 years, lived in approximately 26 United States geographic areas, and enrolled through a virtual design. To assign participants to cohorts, the prospective study relied on clinical history that participants themselves reported in a screening survey and a study questionnaire. For ImmuneRACE Cohort 3, a participant was defined as recovered based on two consecutive negative NP/OP PCR tests, clearance by a healthcare professional, or resolution of symptoms. Each participant in the prospective study had whole blood, serum and a nasopharyngeal or oropharyngeal swab collected by mobile phlebotomists. Participants in the prospective study had the option to provide additional blood draws and questionnaires over a roughly two-month period. Prospective study blood samples were shipped either frozen or at room temperature before DNA extraction.

Worth noting for this clone: Its antigen specificity is not known. Per-base qualities were not stored, and no clone one base away is much larger.

TCRbeta CDR3 regions were amplified from genomic DNA using the immunoSEQ Assay, a bias-controlled multiplex PCR. The authors' pipeline ran thus. Within the assay, amplification of reference gene primers was used to estimate how many nucleated cells each sample contained. To quantify the absolute abundance of each unique TCRbeta CDR3 rearrangement, sequence reads were collapsed and filtered. For each sample, productive Simpson clonality was calculated by taking the square root of Simpson's diversity index across productive rearrangements. TCRdb holds this immuneACCESS table with in-frame rearrangements only. Some clones are missing; in checked studies, unresolved V genes explain under half, and the rest has no known cause. That table supplies the V and J calls and clone size; D and trimming were determined from the DNA. The sample table records 110,000 to 150,000 clones; 70% to 90% of these occur just once. The ten largest clonotypes hold less than 4.5% of the sample.

This TCR was recovered from a man in his forties or fifties who had recovered from COVID-19. Sequencing was done on a sample of PBMCs or T cells enriched from blood (not recorded which).

The DNA sequence is given as TGCGCCAGCAGCTTGCTCGGGAGTCAGAGGCAAACAGATACGCAGTATTTT. Its translation is CASSLLGSQRQTDTQYF. Rearrangement joined TRBV5-1 to TRBJ2-3, and possibly TRBD2, on 6 matching bases. The CDR3 numbers 17 residues from cysteine through phenylalanine. The entry retains the CDR3 DNA only, 51 bases that are in frame from base 1. The germline V gene specifies SGHRS as CDR1 and YFSETQ as CDR2. A distance of 18 bases separates the germline ends of V and J, which lose 1 base and 3 bases respectively.